This TCR beta chain was captured by sequencing in a study of long-term antiretroviral therapy in people with HIV. Findings and caveats of the study: Diversity rose after ART but stayed below transplant donor controls.

Notes on this clone: Its antigen is unknown.

Treatment of all HIV participants took place in the United States. The immunoSEQ assay was v3.0, run at survey level. The repertoire was sequenced with immunoSEQ multiplex PCR; TCRdb's copy has only in-frame clones and lacks some. The sample includes around 6,500 clones, roughly 70% of them seen just once. Per the germline V gene, CDR1 is MGHRA and CDR2 is YSYEKL. The CDR3 is made up of 16 amino acids. V lost 2 bases to trimming and J lost 4 bases, with 14 bases between them. The starting material was unsorted PBMCs, obtained 0.1 years before starting antiretroviral therapy. The clonotype comes from a man younger than 35 with HIV. V gene TRBV4-1 combines with J gene TRBJ2-2; weak D call: TRBD1 (5 bases). Here the CDR3 reads CASSQNRQGATGELFF. CDR3 DNA sequence: TGCGCCAGCAGCCAAAACCGCCAGGGTGCCACCGGGGAGCTGTTTTTT.